The 19 T cell receptor beta chains given below trace back to one sample, sequenced in a study of PD-L1 blockade in urothelial cancer. Sequencing used immunoSEQ multiplex PCR; TCRdb keeps in-frame clones, though not all of them. The sample shows 95,000 to 150,000 clones, around 88% of them seen only once. Regarding time point: peripheral blood 6 weeks after treatment start. The source was PBMCs, collected around atezolizumab (anti-PD-L1) treatment. These receptors were collected from a man between 50 and 59 years old with urothelial cancer.

The chain has TRBV28 and TRBJ2-3; 8 bases fit TRBD1. Germline V gives CDR1 MDHEN, CDR2 SYDVKM. Trimming at V came to 3 bases and at J to 0 bases, leaving 5 bases not matched to a gene. CDR3 size: 16 residues. CDR3 bases: TGTGCCAGCAGTTTCCGGACAGGGACTAGCACAGATACGCAGTATTTT. Protein sequence: CASSFRTGTSTDTQYF.

This clone was seen only a few times. The CDR3 sequence: CASSAGENTEAFF. The DNA of the CDR3 is TGTGCCAGCTCAGCGGGGGAGAACACTGAAGCTTTCTTT. This rearrangement joins TRBV18 to TRBJ1-1, with D maybe TRBD1 (5 bases). CDR1 KGHSH and CDR2 LQKENI come from the germline V gene. The CDR3 length is 13 residues. Trimming stripped 5 bases from V and 1 base from J, with 8 bases between.

This chain uses TRBV11-2 with TRBJ2-1; 7 bases line up with TRBD2. The CDR3 is 17 amino acids. J lost 6 bases, V lost 1 base, and 12 bases had no gene match. Germline loops: CDR1 SGHAT, CDR2 FQNNGV. The CDR3 region is CASSLGFAGVGGNEQFF. In DNA, the CDR3 is TGTGCCAGCAGCTTAGGTTTTGCGGGAGTGGGCGGCAATGAGCAGTTCTTC.

This chain links TRBV30 with TRBJ1-3; D is unresolved. Germline lookup yields CDR1 GTSNPN and CDR2 SVGIG (reference sequence). The CDR3 spans 15 residues. Trimming shortened V by 3 bases and J by 0 bases, and 12 bases separated the two germline ends. CDR3 DNA: TGTGCCTGGAGGTTCAGTCTCAACTCTGGAAACACCATATATTTT. Translation gives CAWRFSLNSGNTIYF.

The V and J genes are TRBV6-5 and TRBJ2-1; 9 bases map to TRBD2. V lost 4 bases to trimming and J lost 4 bases; unmatched junction nucleotides: 5. This CDR3 has 15 amino acids. The V gene's germline CDR1 is MNHEY and CDR2 SVGAGI. CDR3 coding DNA: TGTGCCAGCAGTTCGCTAGCGGGGTCTTACAATGAGCAGTTCTTC. Translating gives CASSSLAGSYNEQFF.

The CDR3 protein is CASSRSSGAGNTEAFF. CDR3 coding DNA: TGTGCCAGCAGCCGGTCGTCAGGTGCCGGGAACACTGAAGCTTTCTTT. The chain employs TRBV7-9 and TRBJ1-1, with D unresolved. In germline, CDR1 is SEHNR, CDR2 FQNEAQ (reference sequence). V gave up 5 bases and J gave up 1 base, with 17 bases separating them. This CDR3 is built from 16 residues. The full variable domain, its missing parts supplied by reference TRBV7-9 and TRBJ1-1, is DTGVSQNPRHKITKRGQNVTFRCDPISEHNRLYWYRQTLGQGPEFLTYFQNEAQLEKSRLLSDRFSAERPKGSFSTLEIQRTEQGDSAMYLCASSRSSGAGNTEAFFGQGTRLTVV.

The chain carries TRBV7-8 and TRBJ2-3; 7 bases match TRBD2. J was trimmed by 2 bases and V by 5 bases; bases with no gene match: 22. CDR1 is SGHVS and CDR2 is FQNEAQ in the germline V gene. The CDR3 spans 20 residues. The CDR3 region has the DNA TGTGCCAGCAGCCCCTGGAGGCGTAGCGGGTCCGGACTGTTCACAGATACGCAGTATTTT. It translates to CASSPWRRSGSGLFTDTQYF.

The V call is TRBV5-1, the J call TRBJ1-2, with TRBD1 matching 7 bases. J lost 0 bases, V lost 4 bases, and 9 bases had no gene match. The CDR3 has 16 amino acids. Germline V gene sequence: CDR1 SGHRS, CDR2 YFSETQ. CDR3 amino acids: CASSPSGTATNYGYTF. CDR3 DNA sequence: TGCGCCAGCAGCCCATCCGGGACAGCGACTAACTATGGCTACACCTTC.

The chain joins TRBV5-4 to TRBJ1-1, with 7 bases lining up with TRBD1. This CDR3 comprises 17 residues. Germline trimming cut 1 base from V and 5 bases from J; bases unmatched to any gene: 14. Germline assignment: CDR1 SGHNT and CDR2 YYREEE (reference sequence). DNA for the CDR3: TGTGCCAGCAGCTTGTCTCAGGGGGGCAGAGTAGTAACTGAAGCTTTCTTT. Protein sequence: CASSLSQGGRVVTEAFF.

CDR3 in amino acids: CASSSRTGTGGSTFF. DNA for the CDR3: TGCGCCAGCAGCTCGAGAACCGGGACAGGGGGCTCGACTTTCTTT. The chain is built from TRBV4-1 and TRBJ1-1, with 12 nucleotides matching TRBD1. Germline CDR1 reads MGHRA; CDR2 reads YSYEKL. The CDR3 extends over 15 amino acids. V lost 5 bases and J lost 12; bases outside the gene matches: 13.

This chain uses TRBV28 with TRBJ1-1; a weak D match, TRBD1 (5 bases). The CDR3 runs to 15 residues. Germline V gene sequence: CDR1 MDHEN, CDR2 SYDVKM. Trimming took 6 bases from V and 6 from J, leaving 20 bases between them. The CDR3 coding sequence is TGTGCCAGCAGGCCGTCGGAGGGGCGCGGCGCTGAAGCTTTCTTT. This gives the protein CASRPSEGRGAEAFF.

The CDR3, as DNA: TGTGCCAGCAGTTGGGGACAGGATCAAACCGAAAAACTGTTTTTT. Residues: CASSWGQDQTEKLFF. The rearrangement links TRBV9 to TRBJ1-4; 8 nucleotides line up with TRBD1. This CDR3 comprises 15 residues. Germline CDR1 reads SGDLS; CDR2 reads YYNGEE. The J segment lost 8 bases and the V segment lost 5 bases, leaving 11 bases of the junction unmatched.

This chain connects TRBV6-9 to TRBJ2-7; TRBD2 matches at 8 bases. V lost 7 bases, J lost 3 bases, and 8 bases stayed unmatched. Germline V gene data show CDR1 as MNHGY and CDR2 as SVAAGI. This CDR3 comprises 14 residues. CDR3 bases: TGTGCCAGCAACCCGACTAGCGCGGACTACGAGCAGTACTTC. Translation gives CASNPTSADYEQYF.

The chain couples TRBV28 to TRBJ1-2; no reliable D call. V lost 2 bases and J 4 bases, leaving 5 bases between the germline ends. The CDR3 sequence is 12 residues long. Germline-derived CDR1 and CDR2 are MDHEN and SYDVKM. In DNA, the CDR3 is TGTGCCAGCAGTTTACGGTCCTATGGCTACACCTTC. Its protein is CASSLRSYGYTF.

The chain employs TRBV6-1 and TRBJ2-3; 12 bases match TRBD2. Per the germline V gene, CDR1 is MNHNS and CDR2 is SASEGT. The CDR3 totals 15 residues. The junction had 3 bases not matched to a gene; V was cut back by 6 bases and J by 2 bases. The CDR3 nucleotides read TGTGCCAGCAGGCGACTAGCGGGGGACACAGATACGCAGTATTTT. Translated, it gives CASRRLAGDTDTQYF.

The chain has TRBV23-1 and TRBJ2-1, with TRBD2 identical over 7 bases. TRBV23-1 is classed as an ORF, of uncertain function. The CDR3 is made up of 14 amino acids. J was trimmed by 9 bases and V by 0 bases; bases with no gene match: 5. CDR3 loop: CASSQSGRASEQFF. For the CDR3, the DNA is TGCGCCAGCAGTCAATCAGGGAGGGCGAGTGAGCAGTTCTTC.

This chain connects TRBV5-6 to TRBJ2-7; the match to TRBD2 covers 12 bases. The ends lost 1 base at V and 3 bases at J; junction bases unmatched: 5. Germline lookup yields CDR1 SGHDT and CDR2 YYEEEE. The CDR3 is made up of 16 amino acids. CDR3 sequence (DNA): TGTGCCAGCAGCTTGTTAGGGACTAGCGGGCTCTACGAGCAGTACTTC. This encodes CASSLLGTSGLYEQYF. Complete variable domain (other parts from reference TRBV5-6 and TRBJ2-7): DAGVTQSPTHLIKTRGQQVTLRCSPKSGHDTVSWYQQALGQGPQFIFQYYEEEERQRGNFPDRFSGHQFPNYSSELNVNALLLGDSALYLCASSLLGTSGLYEQYFGPGTRLTVT.

V usage is TRBV10-3 and J usage is TRBJ1-5; D gene uncertain. CDR1 is ENHRY and CDR2 is SYGVKD in the germline V gene. V lost 3 bases to trimming and J lost 5 bases, with 8 bases between them. The CDR3 contains 13 residues. CDR3 amino acids: CAISDYIDQPQHF. In DNA form, the CDR3 reads TGTGCCATCAGTGACTATATAGATCAGCCCCAGCATTTT.

The chain combines TRBV19 with TRBJ2-5; weak D call: TRBD1 (6 bases). V was pared by 0 bases and J by 5 bases, with 13 bases between. Germline values: CDR1 LNHDA, CDR2 SQIVND (reference sequence). The CDR3 is made up of 15 amino acids. DNA of the CDR3: TGTGCCAGTAGTATAGATGGCAGGGGAAGGGAGACCCAGTACTTC. It yields the protein CASSIDGRGRETQYF.